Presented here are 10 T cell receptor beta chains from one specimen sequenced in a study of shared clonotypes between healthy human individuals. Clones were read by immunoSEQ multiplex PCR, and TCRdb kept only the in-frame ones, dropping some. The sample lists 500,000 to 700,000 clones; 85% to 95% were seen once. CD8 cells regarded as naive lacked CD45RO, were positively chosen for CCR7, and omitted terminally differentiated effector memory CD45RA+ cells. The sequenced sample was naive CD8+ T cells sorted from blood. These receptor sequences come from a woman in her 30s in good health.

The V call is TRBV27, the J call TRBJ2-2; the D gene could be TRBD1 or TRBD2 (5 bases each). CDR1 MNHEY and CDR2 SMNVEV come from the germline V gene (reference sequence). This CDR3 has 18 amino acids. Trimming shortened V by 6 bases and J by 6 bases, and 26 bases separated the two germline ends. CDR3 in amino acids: CASSPEPPGAGHSGELFF. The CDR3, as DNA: TGTGCCAGCAGCCCAGAACCCCCCGGGGCCGGACATTCCGGGGAGCTGTTTTTT.

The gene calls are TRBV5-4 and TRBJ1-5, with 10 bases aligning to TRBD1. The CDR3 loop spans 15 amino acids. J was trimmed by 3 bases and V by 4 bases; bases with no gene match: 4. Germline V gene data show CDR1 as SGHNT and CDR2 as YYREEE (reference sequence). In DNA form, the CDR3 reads TGTGCCAGCAGCCCGGACAGGGGGGCCAATCAGCCCCAGCATTTT. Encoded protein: CASSPDRGANQPQHF.

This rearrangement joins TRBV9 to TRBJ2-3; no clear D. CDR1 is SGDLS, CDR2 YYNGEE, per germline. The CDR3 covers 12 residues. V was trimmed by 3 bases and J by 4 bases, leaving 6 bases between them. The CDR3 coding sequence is TGTGCCAGCAGCGCCCCCCCAGATACGCAGTATTTT. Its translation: CASSAPPDTQYF. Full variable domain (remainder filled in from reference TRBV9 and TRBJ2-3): DSGVTQTPKHLITATGQRVTLRCSPRSGDLSVYWYQQSLDQGLQFLIQYYNGEERAKGNILERFSAQQFPDLHSELNLSSLELGDSALYFCASSAPPDTQYFGPGTRLTVL.

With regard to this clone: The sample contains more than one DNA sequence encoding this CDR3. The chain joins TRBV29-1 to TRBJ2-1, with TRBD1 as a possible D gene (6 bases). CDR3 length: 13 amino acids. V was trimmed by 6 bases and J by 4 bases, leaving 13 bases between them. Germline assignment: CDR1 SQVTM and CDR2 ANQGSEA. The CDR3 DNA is TGCAGCGTCGTTCGGACAGATTACAATGAGCAGTTCTTC. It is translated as CSVVRTDYNEQFF.

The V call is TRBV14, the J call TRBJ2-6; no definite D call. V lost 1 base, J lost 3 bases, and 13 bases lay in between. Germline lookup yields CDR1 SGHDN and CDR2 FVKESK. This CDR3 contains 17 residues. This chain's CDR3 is CASSQVKVAYGANVLTF. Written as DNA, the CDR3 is TGTGCCAGCAGCCAAGTTAAGGTGGCATATGGGGCCAACGTCCTGACTTTC.

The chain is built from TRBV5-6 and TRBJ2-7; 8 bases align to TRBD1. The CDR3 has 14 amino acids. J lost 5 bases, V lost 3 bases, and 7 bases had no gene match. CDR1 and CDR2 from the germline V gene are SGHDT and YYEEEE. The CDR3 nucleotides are TGTGCCAGCAGCTCAAGACAGGGGTTCCACGAGCAGTACTTC. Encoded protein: CASSSRQGFHEQYF.

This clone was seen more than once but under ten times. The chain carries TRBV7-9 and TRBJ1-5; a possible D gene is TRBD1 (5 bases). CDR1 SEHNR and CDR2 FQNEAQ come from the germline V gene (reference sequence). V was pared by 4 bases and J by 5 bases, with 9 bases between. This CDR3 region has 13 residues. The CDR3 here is CASSSGRDQPQHF. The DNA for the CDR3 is TGTGCCAGCAGCTCAGGGAGGGATCAGCCCCAGCATTTT.

CDR3 coding DNA: TGTGCCAGCAGCGGTAAGGCCACAGATACGCAGTATTTT. It codes for CASSGKATDTQYF. The chain is built from TRBV7-9 and TRBJ2-3; unclear D gene. Deletions cut 5 bases from V and 2 bases from J, with 8 bases between. CDR1 is SEHNR, CDR2 FQNEAQ, per germline (reference sequence). This CDR3 has 13 residues.

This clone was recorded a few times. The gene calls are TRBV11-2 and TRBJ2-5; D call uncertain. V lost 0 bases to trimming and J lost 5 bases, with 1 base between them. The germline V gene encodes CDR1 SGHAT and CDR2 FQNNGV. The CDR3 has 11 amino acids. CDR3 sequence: CASSLDETQYF. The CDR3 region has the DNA TGTGCCAGCAGCTTAGATGAGACCCAGTACTTC. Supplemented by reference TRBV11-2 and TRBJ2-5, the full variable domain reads EAGVAQSPRYKIIEKRQSVAFWCNPISGHATLYWYQQILGQGPKLLIQFQNNGVVDDSQLPKDRFSAERLKGVDSTLKIQPAKLEDSAVYLCASSLDETQYFGPGTRLLVL.

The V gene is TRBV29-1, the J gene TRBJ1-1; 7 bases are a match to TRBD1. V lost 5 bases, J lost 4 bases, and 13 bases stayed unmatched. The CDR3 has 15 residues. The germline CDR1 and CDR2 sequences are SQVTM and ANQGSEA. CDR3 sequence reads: CSVSPTGQPSTEAFF. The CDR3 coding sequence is TGCAGCGTTTCCCCAACGGGACAGCCTAGCACTGAAGCTTTCTTT.